The next 26 T cell receptor beta chains were all read from a single sample in a study of cytomegalovirus exposure and HLA in healthy donors. The PCR used 60 Vbeta and 13 Jbeta primers. The protocol was immunoSEQ multiplex PCR, while the TCRdb copy is restricted to in-frame clones and leaves out a portion. The table records 150,000 to 200,000 clones, 76% of them present only once. Material for sequencing was PBMCs. These receptors all come from a man aged 18 to 29 in good health and CMV-seronegative.

The V gene is TRBV5-1, the J gene TRBJ2-7, with D possibly matching TRBD2 (7 bases). Germline V gene lookup returns CDR1 SGHRS and CDR2 YFSETQ. The CDR3 loop spans 16 amino acids. The V end was cut by 4 bases, the J end by 3 bases, with 20 bases between. CDR3 in DNA: TGCGCCAGCAGCGCCCGGGGCGGGGGCAGCGGCTACGAGCAGTACTTC. Residues: CASSARGGGSGYEQYF.

This chain uses TRBV6-4 with TRBJ1-1; D might be TRBD1 (6 bases). The CDR3 is 16 amino acids. Germline CDR1 is MRHNA and CDR2 is SNTAGT. Trimming shortened V by 3 bases and J by 5 bases, and 19 bases separated the two germline ends. The CDR3 loop is CASSEGGEGRRTEAFF. CDR3 nucleotide sequence: TGTGCCAGCAGTGAAGGGGGTGAGGGAAGAAGAACTGAAGCTTTCTTT.

The rearrangement joins TRBV30 to TRBJ2-7, with D perhaps TRBD2 (6 bases). CDR1 GTSNPN and CDR2 SVGIG come from the germline V gene (reference sequence). Deletions cut 2 bases from V and 2 bases from J, with 13 bases between. The CDR3 loop spans 14 amino acids. CDR3 protein: CAWSFGTGAYEQYF. The CDR3 nucleotides are TGTGCCTGGAGTTTCGGGACGGGAGCCTACGAGCAGTACTTC. Variable domain in full (rest from reference TRBV30 and TRBJ2-7): SQTIHQWPATLVQPVGSPLSLECTVEGTSNPNLYWYRQAAGRGLQLLFYSVGIGQISSEVPQNLSASRPQDRQFILSSKKLLLSDSGFYLCAWSFGTGAYEQYFGPGTRLTVT.

V and J are TRBV11-2 and TRBJ1-1; D is possibly TRBD1 (6 bases). The V gene lost 5 bases and the J gene lost 5 bases, with 15 bases spanning the gap. Germline lookup yields CDR1 SGHAT and CDR2 FQNNGV. The CDR3 loop spans 14 amino acids. The CDR3 DNA follows: TGTGCCAGCAGCATCGACAGGAGTAGTACTGAAGCTTTCTTT. Protein product: CASSIDRSSTEAFF.

This clone was detected a few times. The chain has TRBV7-9 and TRBJ1-1; no clear D. CDR1 is SEHNR, CDR2 FQNEAQ, per germline (reference sequence). V was cut by 3 bases and J by 0 bases, with 5 bases left in between. CDR3 size: 13 residues. DNA of the CDR3: TGTGCCAGCAGCTTCTTCCTGAACACTGAAGCTTTCTTT. Translation gives CASSFFLNTEAFF.

The V and J genes are TRBV19 and TRBJ1-1; 7 nucleotides line up with TRBD1. V gave up 6 bases and J gave up 5 bases; unmatched junction bases: 9. CDR3 length equals 14 residues. Germline assignment: CDR1 LNHDA and CDR2 SQIVND (reference sequence). In nucleotides, the CDR3 is TGTGCCAGTAGCGCTCGGGACAGAAGGACTGAAGCTTTCTTT. Amino acids: CASSARDRRTEAFF.

This rearrangement joins TRBV6-1 to TRBJ1-6; 11 bases map to TRBD1. The CDR3 extends over 15 amino acids. Germline V lookup: CDR1 MNHNS, CDR2 SASEGT. J lost 9 bases, V lost 0 bases, and 1 base had no gene match. The CDR3 spells CASSEAGTGGSPLHF. In DNA form, the CDR3 reads TGTGCCAGCAGTGAAGCGGGGACAGGGGGTTCACCCCTCCACTTT.

J is TRBJ2-5 and V is TRBV13; 12 bases match TRBD2. The J segment lost 11 bases and the V segment lost 4 bases, leaving 8 bases of the junction unmatched. The CDR3 contains 14 residues. Germline assignment: CDR1 PRHDT and CDR2 FYEKMQ (reference sequence). CDR3 coding DNA: TGTGCCAGCAGCTCAGGGACTAGCGGGCCGAATCAGTACTTC. It specifies CASSSGTSGPNQYF.

The gene calls are TRBV6-6 and TRBJ1-3; 8 bases line up with TRBD1. J lost 4 bases, V lost 6 bases, and 5 bases had no gene match. There are 14 residues in the CDR3. Germline CDR1 MNHNY, CDR2 SVGAGI (reference sequence). CDR3 bases: TGTGCCAGCAGGAAACAGGGGGACGGAAACACCATATATTTT. Translation gives CASRKQGDGNTIYF.

The chain couples TRBV27 to TRBJ1-5, with 7 bases matching TRBD1. This CDR3 region has 15 residues. The J segment lost 7 bases and the V segment lost 4 bases, leaving 10 bases of the junction unmatched. Germline assignment: CDR1 MNHEY and CDR2 SMNVEV (reference sequence). CDR3 DNA: TGTGCCAGCAGTTGGCGAATAGGGGGCAGCCAGCCCCAGCATTTT. This translates into CASSWRIGGSQPQHF.

The chain has TRBV28 and TRBJ2-7, with a possible D match to TRBD2 (6 bases). The V gene lost 6 bases and the J gene lost 0 bases, with 18 bases spanning the gap. The CDR3 spans 16 residues. Germline assignment: CDR1 MDHEN and CDR2 SYDVKM. CDR3 amino acids: CASRRYGTGGSYEQYF. The CDR3 nucleotides read TGTGCCAGCAGGCGTTACGGGACCGGGGGCTCCTACGAGCAGTACTTC.

J is TRBJ1-1 and V is TRBV19; the D gene is possibly TRBD1 (6 bases). Germline V gene sequence: CDR1 LNHDA, CDR2 SQIVND (reference sequence). The CDR3 is made up of 16 amino acids. The V end was cut by 5 bases, the J end by 1 base, with 17 bases between. CDR3 loop: CASSSETGTGNTEAFF. CDR3 coding DNA: TGTGCCAGTAGTTCCGAGACAGGAACGGGGAACACTGAAGCTTTCTTT.

The V gene is TRBV19, the J gene TRBJ2-3; 7 bases are a match to TRBD1. Per germline, CDR1 LNHDA and CDR2 SQIVND (reference sequence). Trimming cost V 10 bases and J 4 bases; bases outside gene matches: 11. The CDR3 totals 14 residues. CDR3 residues: CATQPRGGADTQYF. CDR3 in DNA: TGTGCCACCCAACCCAGAGGGGGCGCAGATACGCAGTATTTT.

The rearrangement uses TRBV6-5 and TRBJ1-5, with TRBD1 matching 7 bases. Germline loops: CDR1 MNHEY, CDR2 SVGAGI. The V gene end was trimmed by 6 bases and the J gene end by 5 bases; junction bases not matched to a gene: 4. CDR3 length: 13 residues. For the CDR3, the DNA is TGTGCCAGCAGGCCAACAGGGGATCAGCCCCAGCATTTT. Protein: CASRPTGDQPQHF.

The chain uses TRBV20-1 and TRBJ2-2; D is unresolved. CDR1 and CDR2 from the germline V gene are DFQATT and SNEGSKA (reference sequence). Trimming cost V 3 bases and J 6 bases, with 5 bases left between them. This CDR3 is built from 11 residues. The CDR3 DNA is TGCAGTGCTAGCCGAGCCGGGGAGCTGTTTTTT. Its translation is CSASRAGELFF.

The J gene is TRBJ1-1, the V gene TRBV29-1; D is unresolved. Germline V lookup: CDR1 SQVTM, CDR2 ANQGSEA. The CDR3 runs to 13 residues. V gave up 5 bases and J gave up 0 bases, with 10 bases separating them. In DNA form, the CDR3 reads TGCAGCGTTCGAGGCGTATTGAACACTGAAGCTTTCTTT. Protein product: CSVRGVLNTEAFF.

The J gene is TRBJ2-1, the V gene TRBV7-8, with 8 nucleotides matching TRBD2. Germline-derived CDR1 and CDR2 are SGHVS and FQNEAQ. There are 16 residues in the CDR3. The ends lost 2 bases at V and 9 bases at J; junction bases unmatched: 12. The CDR3 nucleotides are TGTGCCAGCAGCTTATGGGGCGGGGGGTCTCCAGGTGAGCAGTTCTTC. Translation: CASSLWGGGSPGEQFF.

For this clone: The junction does not match germline at one end; this may be a read error. The same CDR3 also results from other DNA sequences found in this sample. V is TRBV5-1 and J is TRBJ2-3; 12 bases align to TRBD2. The CDR3 sequence is 15 residues long. Per germline, CDR1 SGHRS and CDR2 YFSETQ. CDR3 region: CASSLWTSGADTQYF. The CDR3 DNA sequence: TGTGCCAGCAGCTTGTGGACTAGCGGGGCGGATACGCAGTATTTT.

The chain joins TRBV6-1 to TRBJ1-1; TRBD1 matches at 12 bases. The CDR3 is made up of 15 amino acids. V dropped 5 bases and J dropped 4; count of bases not matched to a gene: 5. Germline-derived CDR1 and CDR2 are MNHNS and SASEGT. The CDR3 reads CASSKGTGGFTEAFF. The CDR3, as DNA: TGTGCCAGCAGTAAAGGGACAGGGGGCTTCACTGAAGCTTTCTTT.

This clone was counted only a few times. The genes are TRBV7-6 and TRBJ1-1, with TRBD1 as a possible D gene (6 bases). The germline CDR1 and CDR2 sequences are SGHVS and FNYEAQ. This CDR3 has 15 residues. The V gene lost 5 bases and the J gene lost 5 bases, with 18 bases spanning the gap. For the CDR3, the DNA is TGTGCCAGCAGCGCCCGACAGGATCGAGGTACTGAAGCTTTCTTT. It is translated as CASSARQDRGTEAFF.

This clone has just one count. The V call is TRBV7-8, the J call TRBJ2-7, with D perhaps TRBD2 (8 bases). Trimming stripped 4 bases from V and 3 bases from J, with 13 bases between. The CDR3 contains 14 residues. CDR1 and CDR2 from the germline V gene are SGHVS and FQNEAQ. The CDR3 sequence is CASSSGGTVYEQYF. The CDR3 nucleotides are TGTGCCAGCAGCTCGGGGGGGACAGTCTACGAGCAGTACTTC. Complete variable domain (other parts from reference TRBV7-8 and TRBJ2-7): GAGVSQSPRYKVAKRGQDVALRCDPISGHVSLFWYQQALGQGPEFLTYFQNEAQLDKSGLPSDRFFAERPEGSVSTLKIQRTQQEDSAVYLCASSSGGTVYEQYFGPGTRLTVT.

This sequence joins TRBV9 and TRBJ1-2; D is possibly TRBD1 (6 bases). Germline V gives CDR1 SGDLS, CDR2 YYNGEE. V was clipped by 2 bases and J by 4 bases, with 21 bases between them. The CDR3 covers 17 residues. CDR3 nucleotide sequence: TGTGCCAGCAGCGTTTACAGGCGGAACGTGGGGGCCTATGGCTACACCTTC. Its translation is CASSVYRRNVGAYGYTF.

The chain joins TRBV6-5 to TRBJ2-7, with TRBD2 matching over 9 bases. V was pared by 4 bases and J by 3 bases, with 4 bases of the junction left unmatched. The CDR3 has 14 residues. The V gene's germline CDR1 is MNHEY and CDR2 SVGAGI. The DNA for the CDR3 is TGTGCCAGCAGTTCGATAGCGGGAGTCTACGAGCAGTACTTC. It codes for CASSSIAGVYEQYF.

The chain recombines TRBV7-9 with TRBJ1-2; possible D gene TRBD1, 5 bases. The ends were cut back, 6 bases at V and 4 bases at J, with 9 bases in the middle. The CDR3 is made up of 12 amino acids. Germline assignment: CDR1 SEHNR and CDR2 FQNEAQ (reference sequence). CDR3: CASRGGSYGYTF. For the CDR3, the DNA is TGTGCCAGCAGGGGGGGGTCCTATGGCTACACCTTC.

This clone was detected once. The CDR3 reads CASSLESGGGYTF. For the CDR3, the DNA is TGCGCCAGCAGCTTGGAGTCAGGGGGCGGCTACACCTTC. This chain connects TRBV5-1 to TRBJ1-2, with 8 bases matching TRBD1. The CDR3 is 13 residues long. Germline V CDR1 and CDR2: SGHRS, YFSETQ. Losses at the gene ends were 0 bases for V and 8 bases for J; bases not matched to a gene: 3.

V usage is TRBV4-1 and J usage is TRBJ2-5; the D gene is possibly TRBD2 (5 bases). The V and J ends lost 0 bases and 5 bases respectively, with 19 bases between them. Germline V gives CDR1 MGHRA, CDR2 YSYEKL. The CDR3 covers 17 residues. CDR3 nucleotides: TGCGCCAGCAGCCAAGATCCCACCGGAGGAATTCGGGAGACCCAGTACTTC. As protein: CASSQDPTGGIRETQYF.